These 17 T cell receptor beta chains were all obtained from the same sample, sequenced in a study of CD8 T cells in Susac syndrome. The RNA input was about 0.5 to 1 ug, and it was reverse transcribed with random hexamers. TCRdb processed the immunoSEQ multiplex PCR reads anew with MiXCR; each CDR3 protein has one entry. The table has tens of thousands of distinct CDR3 sequences, 93% seen once. The sequencing sample was made of CD8+ T cells from PBMCs. These receptor sequences come from a human donor with Susac syndrome.

V and J are TRBV9 and TRBJ2-2, with a tentative D call TRBD1 (5 bases). V gave up 0 bases and J gave up 8 bases, with 14 bases separating them. From germline, CDR1 is SGDLS and CDR2 YYNGEE. The CDR3 loop spans 15 amino acids. The CDR3 is CASSVAHSRTGELFF. The CDR3 DNA sequence: TGTGCCAGCAGCGTAGCGCACTCGAGGACAGGGGAGCTGTTTTTT.

The chain employs TRBV28 and TRBJ2-2; 7 bases are shared with TRBD2. Germline V CDR1 and CDR2: MDHEN, SYDVKM. The CDR3 spans 14 residues. V shed 3 bases and J 3 bases; nucleotides not matched to a gene: 1. This CDR3 is CASSFAGDTGELFF. CDR3 coding DNA: TGTGCCAGCAGTTTCGCGGGGGACACCGGGGAGCTGTTTTTT.

The CDR3 nucleotides read TGCAGTGCTTCGAGGTCGCGGGGCTACACCTTC. This codes for CSASRSRGYTF. The chain links TRBV20-1 to TRBJ1-2; D remains ambiguous. V was clipped by 5 bases and J by 8 bases, with 12 bases between them. This CDR3 has 11 residues. The germline gives CDR1 DFQATT, CDR2 SNEGSKA (reference sequence).

The chain recombines TRBV28 with TRBJ2-5; the D gene is possibly TRBD1 (8 bases). The germline V gene encodes CDR1 MDHEN and CDR2 SYDVKM. The V end lost 2 bases, the J end lost 2 bases, and 15 bases lay between the germline ends. The length of the CDR3 is 16 residues. CDR3 region: CASSLVDRGGQETQYF. CDR3 bases: TGTGCCAGCAGTTTAGTCGACAGGGGAGGGCAAGAGACCCAGTACTTC.

J is TRBJ2-1 and V is TRBV7-9; TRBD1 might be the D (6 bases). This CDR3 contains 18 residues. Germline CDR1 and CDR2: SEHNR and FQNEAQ (reference sequence). V was shortened by 7 bases and J by 5 bases, with 27 bases between the two germline ends. The CDR3 reads CASIKLQGPQISHNEQFF. CDR3 in DNA: TGTGCCAGCATCAAACTCCAGGGGCCTCAAATATCCCACAATGAGCAGTTCTTC.

The chain carries TRBV2 and TRBJ2-5; possibly TRBD1 for D (5 bases). The CDR3 length is 12 residues. V shed 9 bases and J shed 7 bases, with 15 bases lying between them. Looked up from germline, CDR1 is SNHLY and CDR2 is FYNNEI. The CDR3 spells CASLIEDTTQYF. In nucleotides, the CDR3 is TGTGCCAGTCTTATAGAGGACACGACCCAGTACTTC.

Notes on this clonotype: A read error is likely, as this CDR3 ends without the conserved phenylalanine or tryptophan. The J gene is TRBJ1-1, the V gene TRBV28; D call uncertain. CDR1 is MDHEN, CDR2 SYDVKM, per germline. The CDR3 covers 11 residues. V lost 3 bases and J lost 4, with 3 bases in between. This CDR3 reads CASSFSTEAFL. CDR3 DNA: TGTGCCAGCAGTTTTAGCACTGAAGCTTTCCTT.

This clonotype was picked up one time. The genes are TRBV2 and TRBJ1-2, with 7 bases fitting TRBD1. V was clipped by 1 base and J by 8 bases; unmatched bases: 7. The CDR3 is 14 amino acids. Germline CDR1 is SNHLY and CDR2 is FYNNEI. DNA for the CDR3: TGTGCCAGCAGTGAAGTCTTAAGGGGGCAGGGCTACACCTTC. It is translated as CASSEVLRGQGYTF.

The chain combines TRBV6-7 with TRBJ1-4; no clear D gene. TRBV6-7 is an open reading frame whose function is uncertain. CDR3 length: 17 residues. V dropped 0 bases and J dropped 8 bases, with 19 bases sitting between them. The CDR3 sequence: CASSYSKIRTPREKLFF. CDR3 bases: TGTGCCAGCAGTTACTCGAAGATCAGGACGCCTAGAGAAAAACTGTTTTTT.

This clonotype was found once. The rearrangement links TRBV19 to TRBJ2-6; no clear D. V was shortened by 1 base and J by 4 bases, with 11 bases between the two germline ends. The CDR3 runs to 16 residues. Per germline, CDR1 LNHDA and CDR2 SQIVND (reference sequence). The DNA for the CDR3 is TGTGCCAGTAGTATAGGAGCCCGGACCGGGGCCAACGTCCTGACTTTC. Translation: CASSIGARTGANVLTF.

The chain uses TRBV13 and TRBJ2-7; D is unresolved. V dropped 1 base and J dropped 3 bases, with 13 bases sitting between them. Germline CDR1 PRHDT, CDR2 FYEKMQ (reference sequence). The CDR3 spans 15 residues. The CDR3 sequence is CASSLAPRGNYEQYF. CDR3 nucleotides: TGTGCCAGCAGCTTAGCCCCCCGCGGCAACTACGAGCAGTACTTC.

Regarding this clonotype: A junction boundary mismatches the germline segment, possibly from a read error. J is TRBJ1-2 and V is TRBV7-9; 8 bases agree with TRBD1. Germline lookup yields CDR1 SEHNR and CDR2 FQNEAQ (reference sequence). The CDR3 has 16 residues. CDR3 residues: CASSLAYGQGGYGCTF. In nucleotides, the CDR3 is TGTGCCAGCAGCTTAGCGTACGGACAGGGAGGCTATGGCTGCACCTTC.

This rearrangement joins TRBV12-3 or TRBV12-4 to TRBJ2-1; the D is unclear. Trimming left V 10 bases short and J 4 bases short, with 20 bases between. This CDR3 has 15 residues. The CDR3 coding sequence is TGTGCCACCGCGCAATTGGGCCGATTGTACAATGAGCAGTTCTTC. It encodes CATAQLGRLYNEQFF.

Worth noting for this clonotype: The CDR3 ends on some other residue instead of the conserved phenylalanine or tryptophan, so this is likely a read error. The chain is built from TRBV12-3 or TRBV12-4 and TRBJ2-7; D unresolved. CDR3 length: 12 residues. V lost 3 bases and J lost 6, with 9 bases in between. Written as DNA, the CDR3 is TGTGCCAGCAGTTTTTATGACGGCGAGCAGTACTCC. It yields the protein CASSFYDGEQYS.

The chain recombines TRBV12-5 with TRBJ2-2; no clear D. Per germline, CDR1 LGHNT and CDR2 FRNRAP. The CDR3 is made up of 15 amino acids. Trimming left V 3 bases short and J 1 base short, with 9 bases between. CDR3 loop: CASGLDILNTGELFF. In DNA, the CDR3 is TGTGCTAGTGGTTTAGACATTTTGAACACCGGGGAGCTGTTTTTT.

This chain uses TRBV11-3 with TRBJ2-5; 9 positions match TRBD1. V trimming: 6 bases; J trimming: 0 bases; junction bases outside the gene matches: 5. This CDR3 contains 15 residues. Germline V gene lookup returns CDR1 SGHNT and CDR2 YENEEA. CDR3 amino acids: CASRYGTGNQETQYF. In nucleotides, the CDR3 is TGTGCCAGCAGATACGGGACAGGGAACCAAGAGACCCAGTACTTC.

A single count supports this clonotype. The chain has TRBV28 and TRBJ2-1; 8 bases fit TRBD2. Germline lookup yields CDR1 MDHEN and CDR2 SYDVKM. V was pared by 3 bases and J by 7 bases, with 8 bases of the junction left unmatched. The length of the CDR3 is 15 residues. The CDR3 loop is CASSFFLAGINEQFF. CDR3 in DNA: TGTGCCAGCAGTTTTTTCCTAGCGGGCATAAATGAGCAGTTCTTC.